Following are 10 T cell receptor beta chains from one sample sequenced in a study of blood T cell repertoires in COVID-19. Here immunoSEQ multiplex PCR was the method, and the copy in TCRdb shows in-frame clones only, minus some. Seen here are around 250,000 clones, around nine tenths observed once, and the top ten hold approximately 9%. The sequenced sample was peripheral blood. The receptors here all came from a middle-aged man with active or convalescent COVID-19.

The chain recombines TRBV10-3 with TRBJ2-3; TRBD2 matches at 8 bases. Germline trimming cut 5 bases from V and 2 bases from J; bases unmatched to any gene: 6. Germline V lookup: CDR1 ENHRY, CDR2 SYGVKD. CDR3 size: 15 residues. DNA of the CDR3: TGTGCCATCAGTCTTAGCGGGGCCTTCACAGATACGCAGTATTTT. This encodes CAISLSGAFTDTQYF.

Here the CDR3 DNA reads TGCGCCAGCAGCTTACAGGGGGCGGATTCACCCCTCCACTTT. Translated: CASSLQGADSPLHF. The chain is built from TRBV5-1 and TRBJ1-6; TRBD1 aligns across 9 bases. Germline trimming cut 2 bases from V and 8 bases from J; bases unmatched to any gene: 2. The CDR3 extends over 14 amino acids. The germline V gene has CDR1 SGHRS and CDR2 YFSETQ.

This clone came up a few times. The chain uses TRBV18 and TRBJ1-3, with D unclear. The germline gives CDR1 KGHSH, CDR2 LQKENI. This CDR3 has 15 residues. Trimming removed 3 bases at V and 4 bases at J, with 13 bases between. The CDR3 DNA reads as TGTGCCAGCTCACCGGACGGCGCGGGGGGAAACACCATATATTTT. Encoded protein: CASSPDGAGGNTIYF.

The V call is TRBV18, the J call TRBJ1-1; unclear D gene. V lost 3 bases and J 2 bases, leaving 7 bases between the germline ends. Germline V gives CDR1 KGHSH, CDR2 LQKENI. This CDR3 comprises 13 residues. CDR3 in DNA: TGTGCCAGCTCACCCCCCGTAAACACTGAAGCTTTCTTT. Protein sequence: CASSPPVNTEAFF.

The chain links TRBV14 to TRBJ1-6; D is unclear. The CDR3 has 9 residues. Per germline, CDR1 SGHDN and CDR2 FVKESK. CDR3 protein: CALYSPLHF. The DNA of the CDR3 is TGTGCTCTTTATTCACCCCTCCACTTT.

The gene calls are TRBV6-5 and TRBJ1-2, with D tentatively TRBD1 (5 bases). There are 12 residues in the CDR3. Between the trimmed V and J ends, which lost 2 bases and 6 bases, there was a span of 7 bases. Per the germline V gene, CDR1 is MNHEY and CDR2 is SVGAGI. The CDR3 sequence is CASSYGTDGYTF. CDR3 DNA: TGTGCCAGCAGTTACGGGACTGATGGCTACACCTTC.

V usage is TRBV10-1 and J usage is TRBJ2-1, with 10 bases fitting TRBD1. The CDR3 totals 15 residues. V shed 5 bases and J 5 bases; nucleotides not matched to a gene: 6. Per germline, CDR1 WNHNN and CDR2 SYGVQD (reference sequence). CDR3 DNA: TGCGCCAGCAGTTCCGGGACAGGGGACGACAATGAGCAGTTCTTC. Amino acids: CASSSGTGDDNEQFF.

V and J are TRBV10-2 and TRBJ2-1; TRBD1 matches 7 bases. The CDR3 extends over 13 amino acids. The germline V gene has CDR1 WSHSY and CDR2 SAAADI. Unmatched junction bases numbered 7, after V lost 4 bases and J lost 10 bases. The CDR3 region is CASSVRQGGEQFF. The CDR3 DNA sequence: TGCGCCAGCAGTGTACGACAGGGTGGAGAGCAGTTCTTC.

This clone was seen once. This chain connects TRBV29-1 to TRBJ2-5; 8 bases match TRBD2. Germline CDR1 and CDR2: SQVTM and ANQGSEA. The CDR3 length is 14 residues. Trimming removed 7 bases from V and 7 bases from J; junction bases left unmatched: 14. The CDR3, as DNA: TGCAGCGAGGCGCCGGGACTAGGGGCGGCGACCCAGTACTTC. This gives the protein CSEAPGLGAATQYF.

The rearrangement joins TRBV14 to TRBJ2-5, with a possible D match to TRBD2 (5 bases). Trimming pared 0 bases from V and 13 bases from J, leaving 15 bases between. CDR3 length: 13 residues. CDR1 is SGHDN, CDR2 FVKESK, per germline. The CDR3 sequence: CASSQDATGVVYF. CDR3 nucleotides: TGTGCCAGCAGCCAAGATGCGACCGGGGTAGTGTACTTC. The variable domain in full, completed from reference TRBV14 and TRBJ2-5, reads EAGVTQFPSHSVIEKGQTVTLRCDPISGHDNLYWYRRVMGKEIKFLLHFVKESKQDESGMPNNRFLAERTGGTYSTLKVQPAELEDSGVYFCASSQDATGVVYFGPGTRLLVL.